Following are 26 T cell receptor beta chains from one sample sequenced in a study of cytomegalovirus exposure and HLA in healthy donors. Clones were read by immunoSEQ multiplex PCR, and TCRdb kept only the in-frame ones, dropping some. Of approximately 150,000 clones listed, around 82% are singletons. Sequences were obtained from PBMCs. These receptors were collected from a man in his thirties or forties in good health and CMV-seropositive.

The chain carries TRBV6-4 and TRBJ2-1; 11 bases fit TRBD1. The CDR3 is 14 amino acids. With 5 bases clipped from V and 7 bases from J, the junction kept 4 bases outside the gene matches. Germline V gives CDR1 MRHNA, CDR2 SNTAGT. CDR3 sequence: CASSSGTGGNEQFF. The CDR3 nucleotides are TGTGCCAGCAGTTCCGGGACAGGGGGGAATGAGCAGTTCTTC.

This chain joins TRBV12-5 and TRBJ2-2, with TRBD1 matching 7 bases. Per the germline V gene, CDR1 is LGHNT and CDR2 is FRNRAP. The CDR3 has 17 residues. The V gene end was trimmed by 0 bases and the J gene end by 5 bases; junction bases not matched to a gene: 9. For the CDR3, the DNA is TGTGCTAGTGGTTTGGTAGGGGGCGTAAACCGAACCGGGGAGCTGTTTTTT. Its protein product is CASGLVGGVNRTGELFF.

CDR3 DNA: TGTGCCAGCAGTTACGGACAGCCCGGTTTGGGCAATGAGCAGTTCTTC. The encoded protein is CASSYGQPGLGNEQFF. This chain connects TRBV6-6 to TRBJ2-1, with TRBD1 as a possible D gene (6 bases). With 2 bases removed from V and 6 bases from J, the gap between germline ends came to 17 bases. CDR3 length: 16 residues. Germline-derived CDR1 and CDR2 are MNHNY and SVGAGI (reference sequence).

The chain is built from TRBV6-1 and TRBJ1-5; tentative D call: TRBD1 (5 bases). Trimming stripped 6 bases from V and 1 base from J, with 13 bases between. CDR1 MNHNS and CDR2 SASEGT come from the germline V gene. The CDR3 is 15 residues long. CDR3 sequence reads: CASRGPWSSNQPQHF. The CDR3 bases are TGTGCCAGCAGGGGGCCCTGGTCGAGCAATCAGCCCCAGCATTTT.

This sequence joins TRBV10-2 and TRBJ2-6; tentatively, D is TRBD2 (6 bases). Trimming stripped 0 bases from V and 1 base from J, with 10 bases between. CDR3 length: 17 amino acids. Germline V gives CDR1 WSHSY, CDR2 SAAADI. The CDR3, as DNA: TGCGCCAGCAGTGAGTCTTGGGGAGGATCTGGGGCCAACGTCCTGACTTTC. It specifies CASSESWGGSGANVLTF.

This chain connects TRBV6-5 to TRBJ1-6; D perhaps matches TRBD1 (5 bases). The V and J ends lost 0 bases and 7 bases respectively, with 13 bases between them. This CDR3 contains 16 residues. Germline V gene lookup returns CDR1 MNHEY and CDR2 SVGAGI. The CDR3 spells CASSYSNRPSNSPLHF. CDR3 nucleotide sequence: TGTGCCAGCAGTTACTCAAACAGGCCAAGCAATTCACCCCTCCACTTT.

The chain employs TRBV28 and TRBJ2-3; possibly TRBD2 for D (7 bases). This CDR3 contains 15 residues. The V end was cut by 6 bases, the J end by 0 bases, with 13 bases between. The germline CDR1 and CDR2 sequences are MDHEN and SYDVKM. The CDR3 loop is CASRRGGTSTDTQYF. CDR3 bases: TGTGCCAGCAGGAGGGGGGGGACTAGCACAGATACGCAGTATTTT.

This sequence joins TRBV10-3 and TRBJ1-2; D is perhaps TRBD1 (6 bases). In germline, CDR1 is ENHRY, CDR2 SYGVKD. Trimming removed 6 bases at V and 2 bases at J, with 19 bases between. The length of the CDR3 is 16 residues. CDR3 sequence: CAISVSGTQRNYGYTF. The CDR3, as DNA: TGTGCCATCAGCGTCTCCGGGACACAAAGGAACTATGGCTACACCTTC.

The V call is TRBV7-9, the J call TRBJ1-5, with D uncertain. CDR1 and CDR2 (germline): SEHNR, FQNEAQ (reference sequence). Trimming took off 2 bases at V and 1 base at J, with 9 bases between the two ends. This CDR3 comprises 15 residues. CDR3 bases: TGTGCCAGCAGCTTAATGGCGGGAAGCAATCAGCCCCAGCATTTT. Amino acids: CASSLMAGSNQPQHF. The variable domain in full, with the rest retrieved from reference TRBV7-9 and TRBJ1-5, is DTGVSQNPRHKITKRGQNVTFRCDPISEHNRLYWYRQTLGQGPEFLTYFQNEAQLEKSRLLSDRFSAERPKGSFSTLEIQRTEQGDSAMYLCASSLMAGSNQPQHFGDGTRLSIL.

The chain combines TRBV6-5 with TRBJ1-2; D perhaps matches TRBD1 (5 bases). Trimming took 4 bases from V and 0 from J, leaving 6 bases between them. The CDR3 totals 13 residues. Per germline, CDR1 MNHEY and CDR2 SVGAGI. The CDR3 DNA sequence: TGTGCCAGCAGTTTGACAGCTAACTATGGCTACACCTTC. Its protein is CASSLTANYGYTF.

The chain recombines TRBV2 with TRBJ1-5; D unresolved. The CDR3 covers 14 residues. Per germline, CDR1 SNHLY and CDR2 FYNNEI. V lost 8 bases and J 1 base, leaving 12 bases between the germline ends. The CDR3 nucleotides read TGTGCCAGCGTAAATGAGGGCAGCAATCAGCCCCAGCATTTT. It yields the protein CASVNEGSNQPQHF.

The rearrangement uses TRBV5-6 and TRBJ2-5; D gene unclear. V dropped 1 base and J dropped 4 bases, with 11 bases sitting between them. The CDR3 is 14 amino acids. Germline lookup yields CDR1 SGHDT and CDR2 YYEEEE. In DNA form, the CDR3 reads TGTGCCAGCAGCTTGCGTTCCGTCGGAGAGACCCAGTACTTC. Amino acid sequence: CASSLRSVGETQYF.

The count of this clone is one. The J gene is TRBJ1-2, the V gene TRBV4-3; 8 nucleotides match TRBD1. The CDR3 is 16 amino acids. V shed 5 bases and J 3 bases; nucleotides not matched to a gene: 11. CDR1 is LGHNA and CDR2 is YSLEER in the germline V gene. CDR3 DNA sequence: TGCGCCAGCAGCTCTCATTATCAGGGGGCAGACTATGGCTACACCTTC. Protein product: CASSSHYQGADYGYTF.

This clone turned up a few times. CDR3 loop: CASSYSRGGAYEQYF. The CDR3 DNA follows: TGTGCCAGCAGTTACTCGCGGGGGGGTGCCTACGAGCAGTACTTC. The gene calls are TRBV6-7 and TRBJ2-7, with 9 nucleotides matching TRBD2. TRBV6-7 is reported as an ORF; its role is uncertain. The J segment lost 2 bases and the V segment lost 0 bases, leaving 2 bases of the junction unmatched. The CDR3 covers 15 residues.

CDR3 coding DNA: TGTGCCAGCAGTGAAGGGCGGGAGAGCTCCTACAATGAGCAGTTCTTC. Its translation is CASSEGRESSYNEQFF. The genes are TRBV2 and TRBJ2-1; TRBD2 matches at 7 bases. Germline V gene sequence: CDR1 SNHLY, CDR2 FYNNEI. Trimming at V came to 1 base and at J to 0 bases, leaving 3 bases not matched to a gene. The CDR3 contains 16 residues.

The genes are TRBV2 and TRBJ2-3; 7 bases fit TRBD2. Germline V gives CDR1 SNHLY, CDR2 FYNNEI. This CDR3 spans 17 amino acids. V trimming: 1 base; J trimming: 2 bases; junction bases outside the gene matches: 9. The CDR3 region has the DNA TGTGCCAGCAGTGAAGGGGTGTCTAGCGGACCCACAGATACGCAGTATTTT. Residues: CASSEGVSSGPTDTQYF. Variable domain in full (rest from reference TRBV2 and TRBJ2-3): EPEVTQTPSHQVTQMGQEVILRCVPISNHLYFYWYRQILGQKVEFLVSFYNNEISEKSEIFDDQFSVERPDGSNFTLKIRSTKLEDSAMYFCASSEGVSSGPTDTQYFGPGTRLTVL.

With regard to this clone: In the same sample, other DNA sequences code for this CDR3. The chain links TRBV19 to TRBJ2-7; D ambiguous. This CDR3 contains 14 residues. Germline loops: CDR1 LNHDA, CDR2 SQIVND (reference sequence). The V and J ends lost 3 bases and 0 bases respectively, with 9 bases between them. The CDR3 sequence: CASSILADSYEQYF. The CDR3 DNA reads TGTGCCAGTAGTATTCTCGCGGACTCCTACGAGCAGTACTTC.

The chain recombines TRBV5-1 with TRBJ2-5, with 10 nucleotides matching TRBD2. From germline, CDR1 is SGHRS and CDR2 YFSETQ. The CDR3 contains 17 residues. Trimming removed 2 bases from V and 1 base from J; junction bases left unmatched: 8. The CDR3 region is CASSFDPSGGIQETQYF. The CDR3 DNA reads as TGCGCCAGCAGCTTCGACCCTAGCGGGGGAATCCAAGAGACCCAGTACTTC.

The V gene is TRBV7-2, the J gene TRBJ1-5; a weak D match, TRBD1 (5 bases). The CDR3 sequence is 13 residues long. Germline V gene sequence: CDR1 SGHTA, CDR2 FQGNSA. The V end was cut by 6 bases, the J end by 7 bases, with 13 bases between. The CDR3 reads CASSRQGSQPQHF. In DNA, the CDR3 is TGTGCCAGCAGTCGTCAGGGTTCCCAGCCCCAGCATTTT.

The V and J genes are TRBV29-1 and TRBJ2-2; 7 bases fit TRBD2. The CDR3 spans 15 residues. From germline, CDR1 is SQVTM and CDR2 ANQGSEA. V lost 4 bases and J lost 3; bases outside the gene matches: 8. The CDR3 nucleotides read TGCAGCGTTGCTAGCGGAAGGGCTGACACCGGGGAGCTGTTTTTT. Residues: CSVASGRADTGELFF.

This clone was observed a few times. J is TRBJ2-2 and V is TRBV18, with 7 nucleotides matching TRBD1. The CDR3 covers 14 residues. The germline V gene has CDR1 KGHSH and CDR2 LQKENI. V lost 1 base and J lost 10; bases outside the gene matches: 6. CDR3 in amino acids: CASSPRQGTEELFF. As DNA, the CDR3 is TGTGCCAGCTCACCACGGCAGGGGACAGAGGAGCTGTTTTTT.

This chain connects TRBV7-3 to TRBJ2-7; D is perhaps TRBD2 (5 bases). CDR1 is SGHTA, CDR2 FQGTGA, per germline. The V end lost 5 bases, the J end lost 1 base, and 15 bases lay between the germline ends. The CDR3 covers 15 residues. The CDR3 spells CASSPQPGSSYEQYF. CDR3 in DNA: TGTGCCAGCAGCCCCCAGCCGGGATCTTCCTACGAGCAGTACTTC.

The CDR3 protein is CASRGTWSYEQYF. For the CDR3, the DNA is TGTGCCAGCAGGGGGACATGGAGCTACGAGCAGTACTTC. The chain joins TRBV2 to TRBJ2-7; perhaps TRBD1 as D (6 bases). Looked up from germline, CDR1 is SNHLY and CDR2 is FYNNEI. V lost 6 bases, J lost 3 bases, and 12 bases lay in between. The CDR3 totals 13 residues.

This clone was seen only a few times. This chain links TRBV5-6 with TRBJ1-4; possibly TRBD1 for D (5 bases). The germline V and J ends were trimmed by 1 base and 5 bases, with 12 bases remaining between them. The germline V gene has CDR1 SGHDT and CDR2 YYEEEE. The CDR3 length is 15 residues. CDR3 nucleotides: TGTGCCAGCAGCTTGACCCAGGGAGGGAATGAAAAACTGTTTTTT. Amino acids: CASSLTQGGNEKLFF. The variable domain in full, with the rest retrieved from reference TRBV5-6 and TRBJ1-4, is DAGVTQSPTHLIKTRGQQVTLRCSPKSGHDTVSWYQQALGQGPQFIFQYYEEEERQRGNFPDRFSGHQFPNYSSELNVNALLLGDSALYLCASSLTQGGNEKLFFGSGTQLSVL.

The gene calls are TRBV29-1 and TRBJ1-2; possibly TRBD1 for D (6 bases). The CDR3 has 13 amino acids. V gave up 7 bases and J gave up 4 bases, with 16 bases separating them. Germline-derived CDR1 and CDR2 are SQVTM and ANQGSEA. CDR3 bases: TGCAGCGGGACGGACAGTCCCAGCTATGGCTACACCTTC. This gives the protein CSGTDSPSYGYTF.

The chain joins TRBV5-1 to TRBJ2-3, with TRBD1 identical over 7 bases. Trimming cost V 4 bases and J 2 bases; bases outside gene matches: 7. Germline lookup yields CDR1 SGHRS and CDR2 YFSETQ. CDR3 size: 15 residues. CDR3 sequence: CASSEDRFSTDTQYF. CDR3 nucleotides: TGCGCCAGCAGCGAGGACAGGTTCTCCACAGATACGCAGTATTTT.